The clone carrying this T cell receptor (beta chain) was observed a handful of times. The sample carries other DNA sequences with the same CDR3. The study reverse transcribed the entire isolated RNA, so it sequenced expressed TCRB transcripts. Produced via immunoSEQ multiplex PCR; TCRdb's table is partial and in-frame only. The table lists 200,000 to 250,000 clones, 25% to 30% of them singletons. CDR3 length: 16 amino acids. CDR1 is SGHTA and CDR2 is FQGNSA in the germline V gene. Trimming removed 1 base from V and 0 bases from J, with 10 bases in between. This entry is derived from a study of beta chain features in type 1 diabetes. Study context: Examination spanned roughly 110 million sorted cells from all samples.

The chain is built from TRBV7-2 and TRBJ2-1, with D perhaps matching TRBD2 (6 bases). The sequenced sample was central memory CD4+ T cells from blood. The clonotype comes from a young man in good health. This chain's CDR3 is CASSLVGSGSYNEQFF. The CDR3 region has the DNA TGTGCCAGCAGCTTAGTGGGTAGCGGCTCCTACAATGAGCAGTTCTTC.